This T cell receptor (beta chain) was identified in a study of shared clonotypes between healthy human individuals. The method was immunoSEQ multiplex PCR; TCRdb's version includes in-frame clones alone and lacks a portion of them. The data show around 2.1 million clones, 95% seen once. V lost 5 bases and J 2 bases, leaving 21 bases between the germline ends. Per germline, CDR1 MNHEY and CDR2 SMNVEV (reference sequence). The CDR3 has 17 amino acids. Sequencing was carried out using naive CD4+ T cells sorted from blood. As for subset: CD45RA+ positively selected. The rearrangement uses TRBV27 and TRBJ1-1; D possibly corresponds to TRBD1 (5 bases). This clonotype was obtained from a man younger than 35 in good health. CDR3: CASSTHAGAQANTEAFF. The CDR3 DNA reads as TGTGCCAGCAGTACCCACGCCGGGGCCCAAGCTAACACTGAAGCTTTCTTT.